The rows below give T cell receptor beta chains drawn from one sample of a study of blood T cell repertoires in COVID-19. Here immunoSEQ multiplex PCR was the method, and the copy in TCRdb shows in-frame clones only, minus some. The sample contains tens of thousands of clones, roughly 89% of which appear only once. The sample taken for sequencing was peripheral blood. The receptors stem from a man in his 60s with acute or convalescent COVID-19. CDR3s include the opening cysteine and the closing phenylalanine or tryptophan. D genes are given only for firm matches. A clone size is listed for some rows: how often the clone was seen (once, few, many), or a class if it is expanded.

V	D	J	size	CDR3	DNA
TRBV5-1	.	TRBJ1-5	few	CASSPQSGGNQPQHF	TGCGCCAGCAGCCCGCAGTCGGGTGGCAATCAGCCCCAGCATTTT
TRBV5-1	.	TRBJ1-1	.	CASSLGAGMAFF	TGCGCCAGCAGCTTGGGGGCGGGAATGGCTTTCTTT
TRBV9	TRBD1	TRBJ2-1	.	CASSATGSSYNEQFF	TGTGCCAGCAGCGCGACAGGGAGCTCCTACAATGAGCAGTTCTTC
TRBV5-1	.	TRBJ2-3	.	CASSRGGDTDTQYF	TGCGCCAGCAGCAGAGGCGGGGACACAGATACGCAGTATTTT
TRBV6-2/TRBV6-3	TRBD1	TRBJ2-7	.	CASSLQGAYEQYF	TGTGCCAGCAGTCTACAGGGGGCCTACGAGCAGTACTTC
TRBV6-6	TRBD1	TRBJ1-5	.	CASTLTGDSNQPQHF	TGTGCCAGCACCCTGACAGGGGATAGCAATCAGCCCCAGCATTTT
TRBV5-4	.	TRBJ2-1	.	CASSLVGGATEQFF	TGTGCCAGCAGCTTGGTAGGTGGGGCCACTGAGCAGTTCTTC
TRBV27	TRBD1	TRBJ1-1	once	CASSSYRGRNTEAFF	TGTGCCAGCAGTTCTTACAGGGGGAGGAACACTGAAGCTTTCTTT
TRBV9	.	TRBJ1-1	.	CASSVVQENTEAFF	TGTGCCAGCAGCGTAGTACAGGAAAACACTGAAGCTTTCTTT
TRBV19	TRBD1	TRBJ1-3	once	CASSTHRGSGNTIYF	TGTGCCAGTAGTACCCACAGGGGATCTGGAAACACCATATATTTT
TRBV2	.	TRBJ1-5	.	CASSDVGQPNQPQHF	TGTGCCAGCAGTGACGTCGGACAGCCCAATCAGCCCCAGCATTTT
TRBV18	.	TRBJ1-2	.	CASSPLRDTNADHGYTF	TGTGCCAGCTCACCACTCCGGGACACGAATGCGGATCATGGCTACACCTTC
TRBV18	.	TRBJ1-2	.	CASSSGAGYTF	TGTGCCAGCTCCTCAGGGGCCGGCTACACCTTC
TRBV2	.	TRBJ2-5	.	CASSRSQETQYF	TGTGCCAGCAGCCGGAGCCAAGAGACCCAGTACTTC
TRBV7-9	TRBD1	TRBJ2-4	.	CASSLGTGAKNIQYF	TGTGCCAGCAGCTTAGGGACAGGCGCCAAAAACATTCAGTACTTC
TRBV6-1	.	TRBJ2-4	.	CASSEVRGNIQYF	TGTGCCAGCAGTGAAGTGCGAGGGAACATTCAGTACTTC
TRBV29-1	.	TRBJ2-2	.	CSVVIAKEGGELFF	TGCAGCGTTGTGATAGCCAAGGAAGGCGGGGAGCTGTTTTTT
TRBV13	.	TRBJ1-1	.	CASSLTPTGWRTEAFF	TGTGCCAGCAGCTTAACCCCCACAGGGTGGCGCACTGAAGCTTTCTTT
TRBV5-1	TRBD1	TRBJ1-1	.	CASGIGTGEAFF	TGCGCCAGCGGAATAGGGACAGGTGAAGCTTTCTTT
TRBV27	.	TRBJ1-1	.	CASSLPGSGDTEAFF	TGTGCCAGCAGTTTACCAGGGTCTGGAGACACTGAAGCTTTCTTT
TRBV2	.	TRBJ1-5	.	CASSEGQTGGNQPQHF	TGTGCCAGCAGTGAGGGCCAAACCGGGGGTAATCAGCCCCAGCATTTT
TRBV19	.	TRBJ2-3	.	CASTPPGTDTQYF	TGTGCCAGTACCCCTCCGGGGACAGATACGCAGTATTTT
TRBV10-1	.	TRBJ1-6	few	CASSECPGHSSYNSPLHF	TGCGCCAGCAGTGAGTGCCCGGGACACAGCTCCTATAATTCACCCCTCCACTTT
TRBV24-1	.	TRBJ1-5	.	CATSNSASNQPQHF	TGTGCCACCAGTAATAGTGCTAGCAATCAGCCCCAGCATTTT
TRBV9	.	TRBJ2-3	.	CASSATRNIRSTDTQYF	TGTGCCAGCAGCGCGACAAGAAATATCCGAAGCACAGATACGCAGTATTTT
TRBV4-1	TRBD1	TRBJ2-2	.	CASSQVTGGEATRTGELFF	TGCGCCAGCAGCCAGGTGACAGGGGGCGAGGCCACACGCACCGGGGAGCTGTTTTTT
TRBV3-1/TRBV3-2	.	TRBJ2-6	.	CASSQGDSVSGANVLTF	TGTGCCAGCAGCCAGGGGGACTCTGTCTCTGGGGCCAACGTCCTGACTTTC
TRBV27	TRBD1	TRBJ2-1	.	CASSPQIRGLGHNEQFF	TGTGCCAGCAGTCCACAAATCAGGGGGCTTGGCCACAATGAGCAGTTCTTC
TRBV24-1	TRBD2	TRBJ2-1	.	CATRGGVYNEQFF	TGTGCCACCAGGGGGGGGGTCTACAATGAGCAGTTCTTC
TRBV7-6	.	TRBJ1-3	.	CASSLPGDSGNTIYF	TGTGCCAGCAGCTTACCAGGGGACTCTGGAAACACCATATATTTT
TRBV29-1	.	TRBJ2-3	.	CSEQGSSTDTQYF	TGCAGCGAGCAGGGCTCTAGCACAGATACGCAGTATTTT
TRBV5-4	.	TRBJ2-1	.	CASNPQVNNEQFF	TGTGCCAGCAACCCCCAGGTAAACAATGAGCAGTTCTTC
TRBV4-2	.	TRBJ1-4	once	CASSLSTQGLNEKLFF	TGTGCCAGCAGCCTAAGCACGCAGGGTCTGAATGAAAAACTGTTTTTT
TRBV6-1	.	TRBJ2-7	.	CASSEGGGFLGQYF	TGTGCCAGCAGCGAAGGGGGAGGGTTCCTTGGGCAGTACTTC
TRBV5-4	.	TRBJ1-1	.	CASSSRSGSAEAFF	TGTGCCAGCAGCTCACGGTCAGGGTCGGCTGAAGCTTTCTTT
TRBV2	.	TRBJ1-2	.	CASSATADYGYTF	TGTGCCAGCAGTGCTACAGCGGACTATGGCTACACCTTC
TRBV29-1	.	TRBJ1-4	.	CSAFDVDFGGEKLFF	TGCAGCGCCTTTGATGTGGACTTTGGAGGGGAAAAACTGTTTTTT
TRBV19	.	TRBJ1-2	.	CASSPARRVPDYGYTF	TGTGCCAGTAGTCCCGCCCGTCGGGTACCCGACTATGGCTACACCTTC
TRBV18	TRBD1	TRBJ2-7	.	CASSPRGTGVDEQYF	TGTGCCAGCTCACCACGAGGGACAGGGGTCGACGAGCAGTACTTC
TRBV13	TRBD2	TRBJ2-1	.	CASSTYRAGGRNEQFF	TGTGCCAGCAGCACCTACCGCGCGGGGGGGCGGAATGAGCAGTTCTTC
TRBV9	TRBD1	TRBJ2-3	.	CASSLRDRGLRDTQYF	TGTGCCAGCAGCTTACGGGACAGGGGGCTTAGGGATACGCAGTATTTT
TRBV7-8	.	TRBJ1-5	.	CASSARDNQPQHF	TGTGCCAGCAGCGCCAGGGACAATCAGCCCCAGCATTTT
TRBV6-5	TRBD1	TRBJ1-2	.	CASTLGTVYGYTF	TGTGCCAGCACCCTGGGGACAGTCTATGGCTACACCTTC
TRBV4-1	TRBD1	TRBJ1-6	few	CASSHWRDRQNNSPLHF	TGCGCCAGCAGCCATTGGAGGGACAGGCAGAATAATTCACCCCTCCACTTT
TRBV19	.	TRBJ1-5	.	CASSIFLTAYSNQPQHF	TGTGCCAGTAGTATTTTTTTGACTGCTTATAGCAATCAGCCCCAGCATTTT
TRBV5-1	.	TRBJ1-1	.	CASSWEGTEAFF	TGCGCCAGCAGCTGGGAGGGCACTGAAGCTTTCTTT
TRBV19	TRBD2	TRBJ2-1	.	CASSISLAGREQFF	TGTGCCAGTAGTATAAGCCTAGCGGGGCGTGAGCAGTTCTTC
TRBV5-1	TRBD2	TRBJ2-1	.	CASSLVGSGGAHEQFF	TGCGCCAGCAGCTTGGTCGGTAGCGGGGGGGCCCATGAGCAGTTCTTC